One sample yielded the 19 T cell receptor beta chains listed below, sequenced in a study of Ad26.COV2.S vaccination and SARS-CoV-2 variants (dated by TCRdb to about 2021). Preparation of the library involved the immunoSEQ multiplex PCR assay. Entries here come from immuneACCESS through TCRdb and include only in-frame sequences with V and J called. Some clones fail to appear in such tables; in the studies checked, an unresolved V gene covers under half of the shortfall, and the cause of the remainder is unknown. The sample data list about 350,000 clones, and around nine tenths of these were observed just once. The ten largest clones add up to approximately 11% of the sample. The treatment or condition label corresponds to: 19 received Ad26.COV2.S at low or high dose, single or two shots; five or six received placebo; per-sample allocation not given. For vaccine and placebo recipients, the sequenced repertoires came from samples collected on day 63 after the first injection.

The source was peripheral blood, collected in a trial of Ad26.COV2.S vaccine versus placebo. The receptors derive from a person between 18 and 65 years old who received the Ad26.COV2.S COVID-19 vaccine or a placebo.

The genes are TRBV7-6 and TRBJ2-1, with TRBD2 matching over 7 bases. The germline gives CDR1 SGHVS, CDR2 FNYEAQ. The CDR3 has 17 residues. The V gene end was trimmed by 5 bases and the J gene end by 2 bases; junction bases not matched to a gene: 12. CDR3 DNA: TGTGCCAGCAGCAGAGGCTACCGGGGGGTAACCTACAATGAGCAGTTCTTC. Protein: CASSRGYRGVTYNEQFF.

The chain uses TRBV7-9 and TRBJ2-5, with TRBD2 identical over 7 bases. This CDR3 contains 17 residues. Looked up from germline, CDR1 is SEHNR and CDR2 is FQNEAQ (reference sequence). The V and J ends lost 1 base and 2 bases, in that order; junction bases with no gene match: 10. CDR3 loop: CASSLGGGGAGQETQYF. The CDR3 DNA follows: TGTGCCAGCAGCTTAGGTGGCGGGGGAGCCGGGCAAGAGACCCAGTACTTC.

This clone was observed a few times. The DNA for the CDR3 is TGCAGTGCTAGAGAAGGGTGGGAGCAGTACTTC. Translated, it gives CSAREGWEQYF. The chain employs TRBV20-1 and TRBJ2-7; no definite D call. Trimming cost V 0 bases and J 7 bases, with 7 bases left between them. Germline V gene lookup returns CDR1 DFQATT and CDR2 SNEGSKA (reference sequence). The CDR3 totals 11 residues.

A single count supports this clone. CDR3 nucleotides: TGTGCCAGCAGTTACAAATTCGGACTAGCGGGCGATTACGAGCAGTACTTC. This codes for CASSYKFGLAGDYEQYF. This chain uses TRBV6-2 or TRBV6-3 with TRBJ2-7; 11 nucleotides line up with TRBD2. V was pared by 2 bases and J by 4 bases, with 10 bases of the junction left unmatched. The CDR3 is 17 residues long. Germline CDR1 reads MNHEY; CDR2 reads SVGEGT.

CDR3 in amino acids: CASSGDKKTDTQYF. CDR3 nucleotide sequence: TGTGCCAGCAGTGGCGACAAGAAAACAGATACGCAGTATTTT. The rearrangement joins TRBV2 to TRBJ2-3, with D unresolved. CDR3 length: 14 amino acids. Looked up from germline, CDR1 is SNHLY and CDR2 is FYNNEI. V gave up 4 bases and J gave up 3 bases, with 11 bases separating them.

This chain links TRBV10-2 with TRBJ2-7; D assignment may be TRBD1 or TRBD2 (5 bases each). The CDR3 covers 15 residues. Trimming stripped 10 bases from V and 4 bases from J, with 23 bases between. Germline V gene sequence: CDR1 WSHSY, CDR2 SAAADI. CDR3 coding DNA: TGCGCCACCATGACCGTCAGCCAGGGACGTTACGAGCAGTACTTC. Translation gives CATMTVSQGRYEQYF.

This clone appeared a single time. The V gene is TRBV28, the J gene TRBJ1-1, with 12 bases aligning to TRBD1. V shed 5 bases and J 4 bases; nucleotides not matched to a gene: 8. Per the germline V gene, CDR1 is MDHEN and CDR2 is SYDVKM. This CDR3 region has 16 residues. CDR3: CASSRGTGGSSTEAFF. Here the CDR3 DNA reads TGTGCCAGCAGTCGAGGGACAGGGGGCTCGAGCACTGAAGCTTTCTTT.

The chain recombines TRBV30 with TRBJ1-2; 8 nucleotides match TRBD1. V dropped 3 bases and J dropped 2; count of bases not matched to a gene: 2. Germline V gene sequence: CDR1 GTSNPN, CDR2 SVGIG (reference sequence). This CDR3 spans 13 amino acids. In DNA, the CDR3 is TGTGCCTGGAGGAACAGGGGGAACTATGGCTACACCTTC. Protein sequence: CAWRNRGNYGYTF.

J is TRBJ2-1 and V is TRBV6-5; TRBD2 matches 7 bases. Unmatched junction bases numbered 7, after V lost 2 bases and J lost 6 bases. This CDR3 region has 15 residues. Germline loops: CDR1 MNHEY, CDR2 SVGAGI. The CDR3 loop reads CASSYPNRGGNEQFF. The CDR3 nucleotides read TGTGCCAGCAGTTACCCCAATCGCGGGGGCAATGAGCAGTTCTTC.

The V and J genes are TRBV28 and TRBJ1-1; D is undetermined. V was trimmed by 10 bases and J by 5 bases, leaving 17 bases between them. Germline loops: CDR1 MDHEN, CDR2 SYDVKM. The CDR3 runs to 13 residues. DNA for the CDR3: TGTGCCATCCACCCCCGGGGTTTGACTGAAGCTTTCTTT. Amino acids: CAIHPRGLTEAFF.

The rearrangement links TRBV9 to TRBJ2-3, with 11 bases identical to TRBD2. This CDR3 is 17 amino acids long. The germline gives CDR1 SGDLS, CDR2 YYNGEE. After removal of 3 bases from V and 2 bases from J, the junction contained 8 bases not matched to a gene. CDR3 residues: CASSAGGTSGPTDTQYF. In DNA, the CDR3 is TGTGCCAGCAGCGCAGGCGGGACTAGCGGACCCACAGATACGCAGTATTTT.

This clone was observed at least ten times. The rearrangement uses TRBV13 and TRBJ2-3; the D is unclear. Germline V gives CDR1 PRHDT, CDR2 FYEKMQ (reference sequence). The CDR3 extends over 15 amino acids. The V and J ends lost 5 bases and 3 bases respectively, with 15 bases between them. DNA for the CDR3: TGTGCCAGCAGCCCAGAACGGTGGGGTACAGATACGCAGTATTTT. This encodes CASSPERWGTDTQYF.

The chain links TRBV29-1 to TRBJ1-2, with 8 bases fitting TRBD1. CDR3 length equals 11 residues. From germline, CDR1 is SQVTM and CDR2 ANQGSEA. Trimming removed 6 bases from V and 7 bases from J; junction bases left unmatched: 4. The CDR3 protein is CSVQGGGGYTF. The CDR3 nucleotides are TGCAGCGTACAGGGGGGTGGTGGCTACACCTTC.

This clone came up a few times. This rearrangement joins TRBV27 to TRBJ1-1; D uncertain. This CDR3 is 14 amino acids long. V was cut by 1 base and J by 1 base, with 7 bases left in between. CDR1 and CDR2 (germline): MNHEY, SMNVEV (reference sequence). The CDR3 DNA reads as TGTGCCAGCAGTTTATATTGGGGGAACACTGAAGCTTTCTTT. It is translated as CASSLYWGNTEAFF.

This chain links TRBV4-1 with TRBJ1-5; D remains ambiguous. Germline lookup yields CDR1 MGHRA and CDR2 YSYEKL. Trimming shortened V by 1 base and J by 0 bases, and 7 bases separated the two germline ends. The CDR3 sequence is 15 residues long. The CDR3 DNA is TGCGCCAGCAGCCAAGCACTTAATAGCAATCAGCCCCAGCATTTT. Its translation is CASSQALNSNQPQHF.

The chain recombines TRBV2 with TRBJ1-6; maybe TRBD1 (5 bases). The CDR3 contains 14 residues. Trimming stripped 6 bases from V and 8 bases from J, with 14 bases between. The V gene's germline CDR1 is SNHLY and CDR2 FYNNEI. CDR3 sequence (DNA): TGTGCCAGCAGGCTCTTGGGGGACCATTCACCCCTCCACTTT. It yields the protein CASRLLGDHSPLHF. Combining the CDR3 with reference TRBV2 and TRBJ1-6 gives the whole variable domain EPEVTQTPSHQVTQMGQEVILRCVPISNHLYFYWYRQILGQKVEFLVSFYNNEISEKSEIFDDQFSVERPDGSNFTLKIRSTKLEDSAMYFCASRLLGDHSPLHFGNGTRLTVT.

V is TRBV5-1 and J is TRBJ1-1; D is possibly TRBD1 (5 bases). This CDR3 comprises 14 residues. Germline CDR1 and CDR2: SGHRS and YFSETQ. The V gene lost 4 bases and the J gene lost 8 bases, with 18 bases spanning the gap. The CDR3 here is CASSPGTSGVEAFF. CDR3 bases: TGCGCCAGCAGCCCGGGGACGTCTGGGGTCGAAGCTTTCTTT.

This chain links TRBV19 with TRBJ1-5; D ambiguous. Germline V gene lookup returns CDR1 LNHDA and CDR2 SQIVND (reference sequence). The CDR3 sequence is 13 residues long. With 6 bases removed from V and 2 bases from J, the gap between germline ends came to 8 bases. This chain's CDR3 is CASSRPGNQPQHF. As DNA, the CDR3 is TGTGCCAGTAGCCGACCGGGCAATCAGCCCCAGCATTTT.

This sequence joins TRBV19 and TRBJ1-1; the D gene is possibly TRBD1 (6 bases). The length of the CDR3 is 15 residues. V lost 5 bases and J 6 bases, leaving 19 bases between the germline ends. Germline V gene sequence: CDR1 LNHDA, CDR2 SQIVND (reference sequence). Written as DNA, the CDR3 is TGTGCCAGTAGTGCCCACATCACAGGGACCGCTGAAGCTTTCTTT. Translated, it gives CASSAHITGTAEAFF. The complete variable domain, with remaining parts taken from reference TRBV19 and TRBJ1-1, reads DGGITQSPKYLFRKEGQNVTLSCEQNLNHDAMYWYRQDPGQGLRLIYYSQIVNDFQKGDIAEGYSVSREKKESFPLTVTSAQKNPTAFYLCASSAHITGTAEAFFGQGTRLTVV.